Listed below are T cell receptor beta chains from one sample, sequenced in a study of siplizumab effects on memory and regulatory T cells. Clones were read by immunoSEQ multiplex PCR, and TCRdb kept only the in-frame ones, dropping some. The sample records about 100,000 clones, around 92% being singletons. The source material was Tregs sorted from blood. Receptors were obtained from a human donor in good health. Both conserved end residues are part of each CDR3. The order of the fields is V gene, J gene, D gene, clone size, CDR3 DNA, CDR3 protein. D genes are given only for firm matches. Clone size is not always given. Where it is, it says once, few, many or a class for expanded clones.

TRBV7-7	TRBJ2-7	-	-	TGTGCTAGCAGCCCGGGGACTCAGACCTACGAGCAGTACTTC	CASSPGTQTYEQYF
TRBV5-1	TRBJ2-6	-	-	TGCGCCAGCAGACCCCGGGACCCTTACTCTGGGGCCAACGTCCTGACTTTC	CASRPRDPYSGANVLTF
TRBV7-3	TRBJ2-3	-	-	TGTGCCAGCAGCTTATTAAGCGGTATCGGAGATACGCAGTATTTT	CASSLLSGIGDTQYF
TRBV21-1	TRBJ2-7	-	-	TGTGCCAGCAGCAAGACTAGTGATCACGAGCAGTACTTC	CASSKTSDHEQYF
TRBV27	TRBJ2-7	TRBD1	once	TGTGCCAGCAGTTTATTAAGGGGGCAGGGGGCGGTGCAGTACTTC	CASSLLRGQGAVQYF
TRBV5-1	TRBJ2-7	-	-	TGCGCCAGCAGCTTGGGCAGGGGAGTTGACGAGCAGTACTTC	CASSLGRGVDEQYF
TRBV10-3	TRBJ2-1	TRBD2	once	TGTGCCTCACACGTGGGGGAGGGAGGTGAGCAGTTCTTC	CASHVGEGGEQFF
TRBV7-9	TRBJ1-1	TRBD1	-	TGTGCCAGCTACGGGACAGGGTTGACTGAAGCTTTCTTT	CASYGTGLTEAFF
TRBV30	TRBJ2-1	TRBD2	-	TGTGCCTGGACTAGCGGGAGAGGTAATGAGCAGTTCTTC	CAWTSGRGNEQFF
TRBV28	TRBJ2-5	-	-	TGTGCCACCGAGGAGACTACGGAGTGCCAAGAGACCCAGTACTTC	CATEETTECQETQYF
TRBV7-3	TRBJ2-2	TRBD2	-	TGTGCCAGCAGCTGGGGGACTAGCGGAACCAACACCGGGGAGCTGTTTTTT	CASSWGTSGTNTGELFF
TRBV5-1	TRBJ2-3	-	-	TGCGCCAGCAGCCTGGGGACGGATCACACCCTGACGCAGTATTTT	CASSLGTDHTLTQYF
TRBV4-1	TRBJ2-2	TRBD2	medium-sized	TGCGCCAGCAGCCTACCGGGACTAGCCGATACCGGGGAGCTGTTTTTT	CASSLPGLADTGELFF
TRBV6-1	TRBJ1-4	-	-	TGTGCCAGCTCTCAGGGTGGTGTCGGAAAACTGTTTTTT	CASSQGGVGKLFF
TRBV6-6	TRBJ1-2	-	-	TGTGCCAGCAGCGCTAACTATGGCTACACCTTC	CASSANYGYTF
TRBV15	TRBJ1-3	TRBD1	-	TGTGCCACCAGCAGAGGTACAGGGGCCTCTGGAAACACCATATATTTT	CATSRGTGASGNTIYF
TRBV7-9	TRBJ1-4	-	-	TGTGCCAGCAGCCGCCCGATTGCAACTAATGAAAAACTGTTTTTT	CASSRPIATNEKLFF
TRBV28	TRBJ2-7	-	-	TGTGCCAGCAGTTCCCCGGGACTGCGCTACGAGCAGTACTTC	CASSSPGLRYEQYF
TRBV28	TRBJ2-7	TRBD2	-	TGTGCCAGCAGCTTACTAGCGGGGCCCTACGAGCAGTACTTC	CASSLLAGPYEQYF
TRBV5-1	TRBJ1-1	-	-	TGCGCCAGCAGCCCCTCGGGGAACACTGGAGCTTTCTTT	CASSPSGNTGAFF
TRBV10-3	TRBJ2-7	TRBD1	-	TGTGCCATCAAAAAGACAGGGGACTACGAGCAGTACTTC	CAIKKTGDYEQYF
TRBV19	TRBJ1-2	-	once	TGTGCCAGTAGTATGATAACCTCGGTTGTAAAGGGCTACACCTTC	CASSMITSVVKGYTF
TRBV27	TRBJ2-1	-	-	TGTGCCAGCAGTGTAGGACCCTACAATGAGCAGTTCTTC	CASSVGPYNEQFF
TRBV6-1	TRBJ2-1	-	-	TGTGCCAGCAGGGTCGTTGGTGAGCAGTTCTTC	CASRVVGEQFF
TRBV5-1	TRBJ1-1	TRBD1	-	TGCGCCAGCAGCTGGAACCGGGACAGGGGCACTGAAGCTTTCTTT	CASSWNRDRGTEAFF
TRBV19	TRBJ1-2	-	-	TGTGCCAGTAGTATTAATACGAGAGGGGATGGCTACACCTTC	CASSINTRGDGYTF
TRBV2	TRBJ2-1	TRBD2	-	TGTGCCAGCAGGATGGGACTAGCGGCTGGAAATGAGCAGTTCTTC	CASRMGLAAGNEQFF
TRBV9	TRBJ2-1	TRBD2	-	TGTGCCAGCAGCGCCACTAGCGGGAGATCGTACAATGAGCAGTTCTTC	CASSATSGRSYNEQFF
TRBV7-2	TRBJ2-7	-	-	TGTGCCAGCAGCGCACTTGGCGGGGCCGACTACGAGCAGTACTTC	CASSALGGADYEQYF
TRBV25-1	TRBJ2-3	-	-	TGTGCCAGCAGTGAATCAGTCTATACGCAGTATTTT	CASSESVYTQYF
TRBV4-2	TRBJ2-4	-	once	TGTGCCAGCAGACAGGATTCCTTAGCCAAAAACATTCAGTACTTC	CASRQDSLAKNIQYF
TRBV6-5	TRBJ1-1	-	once	TGTGCCAGCAGTTACTCATTGGGGGCGAAGGATTTCTTT	CASSYSLGAKDFF
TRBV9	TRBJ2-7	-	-	TGTGCCAGCAGCGTAGGTATCGGGCCAGGCGAGCAGTACTTC	CASSVGIGPGEQYF
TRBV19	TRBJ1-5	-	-	TGTGCCAGTAGTATACGCGGGGGCGGCGATCAGCCCCAGCATTTT	CASSIRGGGDQPQHF
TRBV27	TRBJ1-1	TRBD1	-	TGTGCCAGCAGTTTAGCATGGACAGGTGTGAACACTGAAGCTTTCTTT	CASSLAWTGVNTEAFF
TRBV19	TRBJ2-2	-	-	TGTGCCAGTAACCTGGGGCCGGACACCGGGGAGCTGTTTTTT	CASNLGPDTGELFF
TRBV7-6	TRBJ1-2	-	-	TGTGCCAGCAGCTTAGTCCCCTCCGGCTACACCTTC	CASSLVPSGYTF
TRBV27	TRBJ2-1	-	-	TGTGCCAGCAGCCGCCTTGACCCACTCAATGAGCAGTTCTTC	CASSRLDPLNEQFF
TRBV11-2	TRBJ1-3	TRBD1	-	TGTGCCAGCAGCTTGGGGACAGTATCTGGGTCTGGAAACACCATATATTTT	CASSLGTVSGSGNTIYF
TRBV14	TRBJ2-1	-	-	TGTGCCAGCAGCCAAGGGGGGGCGAGAGGGCGGAATGAGCAGTTCTTC	CASSQGGARGRNEQFF
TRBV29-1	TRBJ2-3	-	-	TGCAGCGGCGACGGGGTTAGCACAGATACGCAGTATTTT	CSGDGVSTDTQYF
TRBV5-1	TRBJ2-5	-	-	TGCGCCAGCAAGCGGAGCGAGGCCGAGACCCAGTACTTC	CASKRSEAETQYF
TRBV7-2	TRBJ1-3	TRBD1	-	TGTGCCAGCGCGGACAGGGGATTAGGTGGAAACACCATATATTTT	CASADRGLGGNTIYF
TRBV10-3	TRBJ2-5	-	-	TGTGCCATCAGTCCCGGACAGCCCCAAGAGACCCAGTACTTC	CAISPGQPQETQYF
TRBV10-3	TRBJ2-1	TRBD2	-	TGTGCCGCTTGGCGGGAGGGGTACAATGAGCAGTTCTTC	CAAWREGYNEQFF
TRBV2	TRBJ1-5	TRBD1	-	TGTGCCAGCAGTTCAGGGGCCGGACAGGCTCAGTTTGAATGGCCCCAGCATTTT	CASSSGAGQAQFEWPQHF
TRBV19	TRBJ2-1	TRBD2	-	TGTGCCAGTATCGGGAGCGGGAGCCAGTACAATGAGCAGTTCTTC	CASIGSGSQYNEQFF
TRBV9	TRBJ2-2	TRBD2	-	TGTGCCAGCAGCAGGACTAGCGGATTGAACACCGGGGAGCTGTTTTTT	CASSRTSGLNTGELFF
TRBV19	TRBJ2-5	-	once	TGTGCCAGTAACGGGCCCGGCCAAGAGACCCAGTACTTC	CASNGPGQETQYF
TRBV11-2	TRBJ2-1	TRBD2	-	TGTGCCAGCAGCTTAATAGGACTAGCGGGTGAGCAGTTCTTC	CASSLIGLAGEQFF
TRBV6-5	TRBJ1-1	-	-	TGTGCCAGCAGCTCTAGTATCCAGACTGAAGCTTTCTTT	CASSSSIQTEAFF
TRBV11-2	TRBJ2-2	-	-	TGTGCCAGCAGCTTCAGGGTAGACACCGGGGAGCTGTTTTTT	CASSFRVDTGELFF
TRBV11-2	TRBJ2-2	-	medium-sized	TGTGCCAGCAGCTTAAACTGGGACGTTATGACCGGGGAGCTGTTTTTT	CASSLNWDVMTGELFF
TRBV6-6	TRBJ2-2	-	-	TGTGCCAGCAGGCAGGGAGGAACCGGGGAGCTGTTTTTT	CASRQGGTGELFF
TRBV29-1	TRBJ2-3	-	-	TGCAGCGTCGGGGCTAGCACAGATACGCAGTATTTT	CSVGASTDTQYF
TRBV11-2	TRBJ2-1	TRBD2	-	TGTGCCAGCAGCTTCCTGGCGGGAGTCGCCAATGAGCAGTTCTTC	CASSFLAGVANEQFF
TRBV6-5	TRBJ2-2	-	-	TGTGCCAGCAGTTACATACAGGTGGCCGGGGAGCTGTTTTTT	CASSYIQVAGELFF